The rows below give T cell receptor beta chains drawn from one sample of a study of cytomegalovirus exposure and HLA in healthy donors. Assay: immunoSEQ multiplex PCR; the TCRdb copy retains only in-frame clones and omits some. Of under 150,000 clones in the sample, about 74% were seen once. Sequenced: PBMCs. These receptor sequences come from a man in his thirties or forties in good health and CMV-seronegative. Both conserved end residues are part of each CDR3. Each record gives: V gene, J gene, D gene, clone size, CDR3 protein, CDR3 DNA. The D gene is left open where the match is weak. A row's size may be missing; if present it is once, few, many or a size class.

V gene: TRBV15
J gene: TRBJ2-1
D gene: .
clone size: .
CDR3 protein: CATSRGKTIEQFF
CDR3 DNA: TGTGCCACCAGCAGAGGCAAAACAATTGAGCAGTTCTTC

V gene: TRBV6-4
J gene: TRBJ2-3
D gene: TRBD2
clone size: few
CDR3 protein: CASSDSGTSVQYF
CDR3 DNA: TGTGCCAGCAGTGACTCCGGGACTAGCGTGCAGTATTTT

V gene: TRBV6-5
J gene: TRBJ1-1
D gene: TRBD1
clone size: once
CDR3 protein: CASSFYRDSVNTEAFF
CDR3 DNA: TGTGCCAGCAGTTTTTATCGGGACAGCGTTAACACTGAAGCTTTCTTT

V gene: TRBV2
J gene: TRBJ1-2
D gene: TRBD1
clone size: .
CDR3 protein: CASRRETGPLLGYTF
CDR3 DNA: TGTGCCAGCCGTAGGGAGACAGGGCCCCTCCTTGGCTACACCTTC

V gene: TRBV7-2
J gene: TRBJ2-7
D gene: .
clone size: .
CDR3 protein: CASSLWATDYEQYF
CDR3 DNA: TGTGCCAGCAGCTTATGGGCAACGGACTACGAGCAGTACTTC

V gene: TRBV27
J gene: TRBJ1-4
D gene: .
clone size: once
CDR3 protein: CASSLGGNRREKLFF
CDR3 DNA: TGTGCCAGCAGTTTAGGGGGGAATAGACGCGAAAAACTGTTTTTT

V gene: TRBV5-6
J gene: TRBJ2-5
D gene: .
clone size: .
CDR3 protein: CASSVSDNPGGAQETQYF
CDR3 DNA: TGTGCCAGCAGCGTCTCAGATAATCCTGGAGGCGCACAAGAGACCCAGTACTTC

V gene: TRBV9
J gene: TRBJ1-3
D gene: .
clone size: once
CDR3 protein: CASSKTGTSNTIYF
CDR3 DNA: TGTGCCAGCAGCAAAACCGGGACATCGAACACCATATATTTT

V gene: TRBV5-1
J gene: TRBJ2-7
D gene: .
clone size: .
CDR3 protein: CASSLVSDSLTREQYF
CDR3 DNA: TGCGCCAGCAGCTTGGTGTCAGACTCCCTTACGAGAGAGCAGTACTTC

V gene: TRBV2
J gene: TRBJ2-7
D gene: .
clone size: .
CDR3 protein: CASSEMAGRAYEQYF
CDR3 DNA: TGTGCCAGCAGTGAAATGGCAGGAAGAGCCTACGAGCAGTACTTC

V gene: TRBV9
J gene: TRBJ1-5
D gene: TRBD1
clone size: .
CDR3 protein: CASSVEGQDNQPQHF
CDR3 DNA: TGTGCCAGCAGCGTAGAGGGACAGGACAATCAGCCCCAGCATTTT

V gene: TRBV9
J gene: TRBJ2-7
D gene: TRBD1
clone size: once
CDR3 protein: CASSSPGGGLQQYF
CDR3 DNA: TGTGCCAGCAGCTCACCAGGGGGCGGTTTGCAGCAGTACTTC

V gene: TRBV9
J gene: TRBJ1-4
D gene: TRBD1
clone size: .
CDR3 protein: CASSGVGTANEKLFF
CDR3 DNA: TGTGCCAGCAGTGGGGTGGGGACAGCTAATGAAAAACTGTTTTTT

V gene: TRBV7-2
J gene: TRBJ2-3
D gene: TRBD2
clone size: few
CDR3 protein: CASSSPGLVQDTQYF
CDR3 DNA: TGTGCCAGCAGCTCCCCGGGACTAGTTCAGGATACGCAGTATTTT

V gene: TRBV5-1
J gene: TRBJ2-5
D gene: TRBD2
clone size: .
CDR3 protein: CASSLGTSGGGETQYF
CDR3 DNA: TGCGCCAGCAGCTTGGGCACTAGCGGGGGCGGGGAGACCCAGTACTTC

V gene: TRBV11-2
J gene: TRBJ2-5
D gene: TRBD1
clone size: .
CDR3 protein: CASNSRGQRYQETQYF
CDR3 DNA: TGTGCCAGCAACTCCAGGGGACAGCGGTACCAAGAGACCCAGTACTTC

V gene: TRBV28
J gene: TRBJ1-5
D gene: .
clone size: .
CDR3 protein: CASSRGNSNQPQHF
CDR3 DNA: TGTGCCAGCAGCCGAGGGAATAGCAATCAGCCCCAGCATTTT

V gene: TRBV6-4
J gene: TRBJ1-6
D gene: .
clone size: .
CDR3 protein: CASSEGIGRHSPLHF
CDR3 DNA: TGTGCCAGCAGTGAAGGGATAGGGAGGCATTCACCCCTCCACTTT

V gene: TRBV1
J gene: TRBJ2-5
D gene: .
clone size: .
CDR3 protein: CTSSPEVTGGQTQYF
CDR3 DNA: TGCACCAGCAGCCCAGAGGTAACAGGGGGGCAGACCCAGTACTTC

V gene: TRBV30
J gene: TRBJ2-3
D gene: .
clone size: .
CDR3 protein: CAWSSLAGTDTQYF
CDR3 DNA: TGTGCCTGGAGTTCTTTAGCGGGCACAGATACGCAGTATTTT

V gene: TRBV30
J gene: TRBJ2-3
D gene: TRBD1
clone size: .
CDR3 protein: CAWTGTGWSDTQYF
CDR3 DNA: TGTGCCTGGACAGGGACAGGGTGGTCAGATACGCAGTATTTT

V gene: TRBV27
J gene: TRBJ2-7
D gene: .
clone size: .
CDR3 protein: CASSQGDEQYF
CDR3 DNA: TGTGCCAGCAGTCAGGGTGACGAGCAGTACTTC

V gene: TRBV28
J gene: TRBJ1-1
D gene: TRBD1
clone size: .
CDR3 protein: CATAGQGALGDTEAFF
CDR3 DNA: TGTGCCACCGCGGGACAGGGGGCTTTGGGGGACACTGAAGCTTTCTTT

V gene: TRBV10-2
J gene: TRBJ1-4
D gene: .
clone size: .
CDR3 protein: CASSEVGGEKLFF
CDR3 DNA: TGCGCCAGCAGTGAGGTGGGGGGGGAAAAACTGTTTTTT

V gene: TRBV28
J gene: TRBJ2-5
D gene: TRBD2
clone size: few
CDR3 protein: CASSYIAGQETQYF
CDR3 DNA: TGTGCCAGCAGCTACATAGCGGGGCAAGAGACCCAGTACTTC

V gene: TRBV5-5
J gene: TRBJ1-2
D gene: TRBD1
clone size: .
CDR3 protein: CASSLGDSYGYTF
CDR3 DNA: TGTGCCAGCAGCTTGGGGGACAGCTATGGCTACACCTTC

V gene: TRBV5-6
J gene: TRBJ2-5
D gene: TRBD1
clone size: .
CDR3 protein: CASSPIDRGLVETQYF
CDR3 DNA: TGTGCCAGCAGCCCAATCGACAGGGGGCTAGTCGAGACCCAGTACTTC

V gene: TRBV25-1
J gene: TRBJ2-2
D gene: TRBD1
clone size: .
CDR3 protein: CASSEGRGRGANTGELFF
CDR3 DNA: TGTGCCAGCAGTGAAGGCAGGGGGCGCGGGGCTAACACCGGGGAGCTGTTTTTT